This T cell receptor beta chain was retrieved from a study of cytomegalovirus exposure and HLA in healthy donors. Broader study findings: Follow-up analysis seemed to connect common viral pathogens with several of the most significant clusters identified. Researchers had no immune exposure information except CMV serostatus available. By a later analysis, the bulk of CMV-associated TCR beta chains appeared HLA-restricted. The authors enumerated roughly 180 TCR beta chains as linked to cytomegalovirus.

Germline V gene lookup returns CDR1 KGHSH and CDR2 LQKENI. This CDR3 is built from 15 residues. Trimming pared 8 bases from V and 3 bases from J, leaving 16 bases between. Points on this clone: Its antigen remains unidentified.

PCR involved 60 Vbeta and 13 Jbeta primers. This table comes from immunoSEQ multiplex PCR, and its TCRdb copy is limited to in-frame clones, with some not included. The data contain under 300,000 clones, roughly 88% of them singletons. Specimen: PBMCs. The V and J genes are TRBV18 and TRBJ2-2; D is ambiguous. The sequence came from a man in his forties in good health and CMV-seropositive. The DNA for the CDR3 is TGTGCCAGCCACCCCGGAAGCGAGTACACCGGGGAGCTGTTTTTT. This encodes CASHPGSEYTGELFF.